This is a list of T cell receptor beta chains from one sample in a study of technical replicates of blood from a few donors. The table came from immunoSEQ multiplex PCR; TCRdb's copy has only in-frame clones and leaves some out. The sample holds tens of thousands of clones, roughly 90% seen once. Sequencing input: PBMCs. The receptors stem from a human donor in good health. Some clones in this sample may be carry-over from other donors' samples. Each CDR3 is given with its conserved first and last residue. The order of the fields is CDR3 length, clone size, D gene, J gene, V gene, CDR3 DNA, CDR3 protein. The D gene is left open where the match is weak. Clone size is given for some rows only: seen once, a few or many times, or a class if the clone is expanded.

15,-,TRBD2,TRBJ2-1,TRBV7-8,TGTGCCAGCAGCTTGGGACTAGCGGGGTACGAAGAGCAGTTCTTC,CASSLGLAGYEEQFF
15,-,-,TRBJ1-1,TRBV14,TGTGCCAGCAGCCCTCGCCTTTGGGGAGGCACTGAAGCTTTCTTT,CASSPRLWGGTEAFF
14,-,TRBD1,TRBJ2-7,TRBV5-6,TGTGCCAGCAGCTTGGGTAGGGGGCTCAACGAGCAGTACTTC,CASSLGRGLNEQYF
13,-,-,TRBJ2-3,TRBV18,TGTGCCAGCTCACCCTCCTTGTCAGATACGCAGTATTTT,CASSPSLSDTQYF
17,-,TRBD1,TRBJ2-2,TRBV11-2,TGTGCCAGCAGCCGGCGATTGGGGACAGAAAACACCGGGGAGCTGTTTTTT,CASSRRLGTENTGELFF
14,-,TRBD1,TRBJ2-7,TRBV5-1,TGCGCCAGCACCGCTCGACAGGGGTCCTACGAGCAGTACTTC,CASTARQGSYEQYF
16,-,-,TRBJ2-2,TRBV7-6,TGTGCCAGCAGCTTAGAGAAGACACTGCACACCGGGGAGCTGTTTTTT,CASSLEKTLHTGELFF
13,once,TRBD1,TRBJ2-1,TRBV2,TGTGCCACCAGGACAGGGTTCTACAATGAGCAGTTCTTC,CATRTGFYNEQFF
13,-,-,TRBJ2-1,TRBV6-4,TGTGCCAGCAGTGACTCGGGCCACCAGGAGCAGTTCTTC,CASSDSGHQEQFF
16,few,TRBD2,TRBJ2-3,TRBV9,TGTGCCAGCAGCGTACTCCCGGGGGGTACACAGGATACGCAGTATTTT,CASSVLPGGTQDTQYF
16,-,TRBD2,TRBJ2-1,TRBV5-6,TGTGCCAGCAGCCCGGCGGGAACTAGCGGGGAAGATGAGCAGTTCTTC,CASSPAGTSGEDEQFF
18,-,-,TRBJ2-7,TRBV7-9,TGTGCCAGCAGCTTACACGGGGGCTCGAGGCTAGCGGACTACGAGCAGTACTTC,CASSLHGGSRLADYEQYF
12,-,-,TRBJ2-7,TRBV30,TGTGCCTGGAGAGGGGATTCCTACGAGCAGTACTTC,CAWRGDSYEQYF
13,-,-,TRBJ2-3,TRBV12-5,TGTGCTAGTGGCCCTGAGGGGGTGGGTACGCAGTATTTT,CASGPEGVGTQYF
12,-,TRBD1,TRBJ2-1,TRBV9,TGTGCCAGCAGCGTAGATACAGGGGAACAGTTCTTC,CASSVDTGEQFF
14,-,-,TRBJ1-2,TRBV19,TGTGCCAGTAGGACGGAGAGTTTTAACTATGGCTACACCTTC,CASRTESFNYGYTF
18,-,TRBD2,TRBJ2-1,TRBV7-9,TGTGCCAGCAGCATGGGACTAGCGGGGGGGCAGTCCTACAATGAGCAGTTCTTC,CASSMGLAGGQSYNEQFF
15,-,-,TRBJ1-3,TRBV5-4,TGTGCCAGCAGCTTGGGGGCATCCTCTGGAAACACCATATATTTT,CASSLGASSGNTIYF
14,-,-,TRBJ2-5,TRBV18,TGTGCCAGCTCACCACGGGGCAAAACGGAGACCCAGTACTTC,CASSPRGKTETQYF
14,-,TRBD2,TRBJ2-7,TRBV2,TGTGCCAGCAGTGCGGGACTAGTAGGCCACGAGCAGTACTTC,CASSAGLVGHEQYF
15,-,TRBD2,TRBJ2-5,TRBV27,TGTGCCAGCAGCGTAAGGACTAGCGGCCAAGAGACCCAGTACTTC,CASSVRTSGQETQYF
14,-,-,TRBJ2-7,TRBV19,TGTGCCAGTAGCACATGGGCCCAGTCCTACGAGCAGTACTTC,CASSTWAQSYEQYF
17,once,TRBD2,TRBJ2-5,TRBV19,TGTGCCAGTAGTATGACTCTCAGCGGGGGGGCCGCAGAGACCCAGTACTTC,CASSMTLSGGAAETQYF
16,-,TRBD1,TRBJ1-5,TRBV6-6,TGTGCCAGCAGGGGGTTCGACAGGGCGGTGAATCAGCCCCAGCATTTT,CASRGFDRAVNQPQHF
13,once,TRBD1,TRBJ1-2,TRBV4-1,TGCGCCAGCAGCCAAGGGACAGGGGATGGCTACACCTTC,CASSQGTGDGYTF
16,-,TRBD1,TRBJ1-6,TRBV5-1,TGCGCCAGCAGCTCCCGGGACAGGGGTTACAATTCACCCCTCCACTTT,CASSSRDRGYNSPLHF
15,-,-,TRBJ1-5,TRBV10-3,TGTGCCATCAGTGAGTCGGCCAGGGGCGACGTGCCCCAGCATTTT,CAISESARGDVPQHF
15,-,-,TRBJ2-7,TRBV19,TGTGCCAGTAGTACCACCGGGACTGGTTCCTACGAGCAGTACTTC,CASSTTGTGSYEQYF
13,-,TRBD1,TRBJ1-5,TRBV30,TGTGCCTGGACTGACAGGGCGGGTCAGCCCCAGCATTTT,CAWTDRAGQPQHF
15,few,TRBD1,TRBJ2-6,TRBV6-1,TGTGCCACCGGGAGGACAGGGGATGGGGCCAACGTCCTGACTTTC,CATGRTGDGANVLTF
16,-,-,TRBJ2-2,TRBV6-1,TGTGCCAGCAGTGAAGCGCGTCGGGGTTTGACCGGGGAGCTGTTTTTT,CASSEARRGLTGELFF
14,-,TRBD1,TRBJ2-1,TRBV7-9,TGTGCCAGCAGCCCCGGGACAGGAGAAGAGGAGCAGTTCTTC,CASSPGTGEEEQFF
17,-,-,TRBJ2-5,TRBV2,TGTGCCAGCGGTCCGAGGAGGGCGGGGATGGCATGGGAGACCCAGTACTTC,CASGPRRAGMAWETQYF
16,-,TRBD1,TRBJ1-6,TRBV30,TGTGCCTTCAGGACAGGCCTCATCACCTATAATTCACCCCTCCACTTT,CAFRTGLITYNSPLHF
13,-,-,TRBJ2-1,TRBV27,TGTGCCAGCACTCCGGCTGGGTCGGGTGAGCAGTTCTTC,CASTPAGSGEQFF
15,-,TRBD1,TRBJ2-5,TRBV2,TGTGCCAGCAGTGAAAACACAGGGGCCCAAGAGACCCAGTACTTC,CASSENTGAQETQYF
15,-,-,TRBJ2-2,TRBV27,TGTGCCAGCAAGGGGTCGGAGCAGGGTCCCGGGGAGCTGTTTTTT,CASKGSEQGPGELFF
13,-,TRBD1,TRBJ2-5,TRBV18,TGTGCCAGCTCACCTGGGACAGCAGAGACCCAGTACTTC,CASSPGTAETQYF
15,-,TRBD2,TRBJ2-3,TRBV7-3,TGTGCCAGCAGCTTAAGTGCGACTAGCGGGAATGCGCAGTATTTT,CASSLSATSGNAQYF
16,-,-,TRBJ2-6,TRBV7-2,TGTGCCAGCAGCTTAGCCTCCCGCTCTGGGGCCAACGTCCTGACTTTC,CASSLASRSGANVLTF
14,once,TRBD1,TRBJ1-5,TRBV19,TGTGCCAGTAGTACACGGACAGGGTATCAGCCCCAGCATTTT,CASSTRTGYQPQHF